The rows below give T cell receptor beta chains drawn from one sample of a study of post-analysis software for immune sequencing data. MiXCR was run by TCRdb on the PCR reads, yielding one entry per CDR3 protein. The sample has about 770,000 distinct CDR3 sequences, around 42% seen once. Sequences were obtained from blood. The receptors were sampled from a girl aged 5-17 years with multiple sclerosis. The CDR3 runs from the conserved cysteine through the conserved F or W. A D gene is named only where the DNA matches it firmly. Clone size is shown for a subset of rows, as once, few, many or a class of expanded clone.

clone size	V gene	D gene	J gene	CDR3 protein	CDR3 DNA
few	TRBV7-9	TRBD2	TRBJ2-4	CASSLTSGGNIQYF	TGTGCCAGCAGCTTGACTAGCGGAGGAAACATTCAGTACTTC
-	TRBV6-6	-	TRBJ1-2	CASSLPPTEVYGYTF	TGTGCCAGCAGTTTGCCGCCGACAGAGGTCTATGGCTACACCTTC
few	TRBV10-3	-	TRBJ2-5	CAISEGQFGETQYF	TGTGCCATCAGTGAGGGACAGTTCGGGGAGACCCAGTACTTC
-	TRBV5-1	TRBD1	TRBJ2-7	CASSPTSDRQYEQYF	TGCGCCAGCAGCCCGACCTCGGACAGGCAGTACGAGCAGTACTTC
-	TRBV7-6	-	TRBJ2-3	CASSSEGVLTDTQYF	TGTGCCAGCAGCTCCGAAGGGGTCCTCACAGATACGCAGTATTTT
few	TRBV2	TRBD2	TRBJ2-1	CASSPIGLGPLNEQFF	TGTGCCAGCAGTCCGATCGGACTAGGCCCCCTCAATGAGCAGTTCTTC
-	TRBV6-5	-	TRBJ2-1	CASSRTPDNEQFF	TGTGCCAGCAGTCGGACCCCAGACAATGAGCAGTTCTTC
few	TRBV6-5	TRBD2	TRBJ2-6	CASSYRPGLAVSGANVLTF	TGTGCCAGCAGTTATCGCCCGGGACTAGCGGTCTCTGGGGCCAACGTCCTGACTTTC
-	TRBV28	-	TRBJ2-5	CASRLQGGETQYF	TGTGCCAGCAGGTTACAGGGCGGAGAGACCCAGTACTTC
-	TRBV27	TRBD2	TRBJ2-4	CASSSGGRDGNIQYF	TGTGCCAGCAGTTCGGGGGGTCGGGACGGAAACATTCAGTACTTC
-	TRBV4-3	-	TRBJ2-4	CASSQGTVAKNIQYF	TGCGCCAGCAGCCAAGGGACAGTAGCCAAAAACATTCAGTACTTC
-	TRBV29-1	-	TRBJ1-4	CSVEVPLSREKLFF	TGCAGCGTTGAAGTTCCCCTCAGCAGGGAAAAACTGTTTTTT
many	TRBV5-1	-	TRBJ2-1	CASSLGNNEQFF	TGTGCCAGCAGCTTAGGTAACAATGAGCAGTTCTTC
-	TRBV7-3	TRBD2	TRBJ2-1	CASSLEGTSGIGYNEQFF	TGTGCCAGCAGCTTAGAAGGGACTAGCGGGATCGGGTACAATGAGCAGTTCTTC
-	TRBV20-1	-	TRBJ1-4	CSARPYGQGATNEKLFF	TGCAGTGCTAGACCTTATGGCCAGGGAGCAACTAATGAAAAACTGTTTTTT
-	TRBV9	TRBD2	TRBJ2-3	CASQPTGGGIPDTQYF	TGTGCCAGTCAACCCACGGGCGGGGGGATCCCAGATACGCAGTATTTT
few	TRBV13	-	TRBJ2-1	CASSLGMNNEQFF	TGTGCCAGCAGCTTAGGGATGAACAATGAGCAGTTCTTC
few	TRBV6-5	TRBD2	TRBJ2-1	CASSSPGGGNEQFF	TGTGCCAGCAGTTCTCCGGGAGGGGGGAATGAGCAGTTCTTC
-	TRBV5-8	TRBD1	TRBJ1-6	CASSSGQGANNSPLHF	TGTGCCAGCAGCTCCGGACAGGGGGCGAATAATTCACCCCTCCACTTT
-	TRBV7-2	-	TRBJ1-2	CASSLGEAHAGPYGYTF	TGTGCCAGCAGCTTAGGGGAGGCCCACGCGGGACCTTATGGCTACACCTTC
few	TRBV29-1	-	TRBJ2-1	CSVVWTVINEQFF	TGCAGCGTTGTTTGGACTGTTATCAATGAGCAGTTCTTC
few	TRBV20-1	TRBD2	TRBJ2-3	CSAQDRASGTSTDTQYF	TGCAGTGCCCAAGATAGGGCTAGCGGTACTAGCACAGATACGCAGTATTTT